This TCR beta chain was recorded in a study of T cells after yellow fever vaccination. Study at large: Fractions low in cell number were prepared with SMART-Seq v4 Ultra Low Input.

Study-wide points: The study re-detected most primary-vaccination clones after the booster (96% CD4, roughly 91% CD8). Weaker overall was a secondary response that nonetheless peaked faster, on day 5 versus 15. High-abundance clonotypes from the bulk population could contaminate FACS-sorted repertoires.

Losses at the gene ends were 3 bases for V and 0 bases for J; bases not matched to a gene: 12. CDR1 is SGHDT and CDR2 is YYEEEE in the germline V gene. This CDR3 has 18 residues. TCRdb recomputed calls from the 5' RACE reads with MiXCR, one row per CDR3 protein. The data hold 500,000 to 650,000 distinct CDR3 sequences, with less than 20% observed a single time. To note about this clonotype: Antigen unknown.

This chain connects TRBV5-6 to TRBJ1-5; TRBD1 agrees at 7 bases. The sample consisted of PBMCs, taken less than 6 days after the first yellow fever vaccination. The source is a man between 18 and 35 years old who received the YFV17D yellow fever vaccine. CDR3 amino acids: CASSSMVMGTDSNQPQHF. The CDR3 region has the DNA TGTGCCAGCAGCTCAATGGTGATGGGGACAGATAGCAATCAGCCCCAGCATTTT.